This TCR beta chain emerged from a study of spatial heterogeneity in lung cancer. Germline-derived CDR1 and CDR2 are MNHEY and SMNVEV (reference sequence). Trimming took off 5 bases at V and 0 bases at J, with 13 bases between the two ends. CDR3 size: 15 residues. Indicated time point: sample taken at primary tumor resection. The donors comprised some 78 untreated early-stage non-small cell lung cancer patients. TCRs were sequenced from unsorted whole RNA of tumor, nontumor lung or PBMC. TCR cDNA molecules each carried a unique molecular identifier. One entry per CDR3 protein, called by TCRdb with MiXCR from the 5' RACE reads. The sample yields around 89,000 distinct CDR3 sequences, more than 10% seen once. Note on this clonotype: The antigen is not known.

Study-level findings and limits: At resection, ubiquitous expanded tumor TCRs appeared in blood more than at follow-up.

The sequencing here drew on PBMCs, taken at surgery. The chain couples TRBV27 to TRBJ1-1; TRBD1 might be the D (6 bases). The TCR comes from a male donor with early-stage non-small cell lung cancer. The CDR3 loop is CASSRTDTLNTEAFF. The CDR3 nucleotides read TGTGCCAGCAGTCGGACAGACACATTGAACACTGAAGCTTTCTTT.